These 13 T cell receptor beta chains came from one sample sequenced in a study of cytomegalovirus exposure and HLA in healthy donors. PCR used 60 Vbeta primers and 13 Jbeta primers. The table came from immunoSEQ multiplex PCR; TCRdb's copy has only in-frame clones and leaves some out. Listed are around 140,000 clones; roughly 1.6% falls within the top ten. The sample consisted of PBMCs. Receptors were obtained from a woman aged 40 to 50 in good health and CMV-seronegative.

This chain uses TRBV5-4 with TRBJ1-2; D gene unclear. The CDR3 sequence is 17 residues long. Deletions cut 0 bases from V and 0 bases from J, with 15 bases between. Germline CDR1 reads SGHNT; CDR2 reads YYREEE (reference sequence). CDR3: CASSLALGGRANYGYTF. The CDR3 DNA reads as TGTGCCAGCAGCTTGGCACTTGGAGGGCGAGCTAACTATGGCTACACCTTC.

The rearrangement links TRBV7-8 to TRBJ1-4, with a weak D call TRBD1 (5 bases). The CDR3 covers 18 residues. Trimming took off 0 bases at V and 5 bases at J, with 19 bases between the two ends. Germline V lookup: CDR1 SGHVS, CDR2 FQNEAQ. The CDR3 DNA sequence: TGTGCCAGCAGCTTAGCGCAAGGGGTGTCCAACCGGAATGAAAAACTGTTTTTT. Encoded protein: CASSLAQGVSNRNEKLFF. The entire variable domain, with the rest obtained from reference TRBV7-8 and TRBJ1-4, is as follows: GAGVSQSPRYKVAKRGQDVALRCDPISGHVSLFWYQQALGQGPEFLTYFQNEAQLDKSGLPSDRFFAERPEGSVSTLKIQRTQQEDSAVYLCASSLAQGVSNRNEKLFFGSGTQLSVL.

J is TRBJ1-4 and V is TRBV7-2, with 7 bases lining up with TRBD1. The CDR3 runs to 15 residues. V dropped 0 bases and J dropped 7; count of bases not matched to a gene: 5. Germline assignment: CDR1 SGHTA and CDR2 FQGNSA. CDR3 sequence (DNA): TGTGCCAGCAGCTTAGCAGGGGGCGAATTTGAAAAACTGTTTTTT. Amino acids: CASSLAGGEFEKLFF.

This rearrangement joins TRBV9 to TRBJ2-2; maybe TRBD2 (6 bases). The CDR3 is 14 amino acids. V lost 5 bases and J lost 4, with 12 bases in between. CDR1 is SGDLS and CDR2 is YYNGEE in the germline V gene. CDR3 nucleotides: TGTGCCAGCAGGGGGACTCCATTCACCGGGGAGCTGTTTTTT. As protein: CASRGTPFTGELFF.

This chain uses TRBV5-6 with TRBJ2-3; D is undetermined. Germline-derived CDR1 and CDR2 are SGHDT and YYEEEE. The CDR3 length is 14 residues. V lost 2 bases and J lost 6, with 13 bases in between. CDR3 in DNA: TGTGCCAGCAGCTTCCGGAGAGTCGGGGATACGCAGTATTTT. Translating gives CASSFRRVGDTQYF.

The genes are TRBV19 and TRBJ2-3; a weak D match, TRBD2 (5 bases). Germline V lookup: CDR1 LNHDA, CDR2 SQIVND (reference sequence). The CDR3 extends over 13 amino acids. Trimming left V 1 base short and J 3 bases short, with 5 bases between. The CDR3 protein is CASSIAGTDTQYF. The CDR3 DNA sequence: TGTGCCAGTAGTATAGCGGGGACAGATACGCAGTATTTT.

This sequence joins TRBV9 and TRBJ2-3; 12 bases fit TRBD2. The CDR3 has 15 residues. CDR1 is SGDLS and CDR2 is YYNGEE in the germline V gene. Trimming cost V 4 bases and J 4 bases; bases outside gene matches: 4. The CDR3 loop reads CASSLAGGPPDTQYF. The CDR3 region has the DNA TGTGCCAGCAGCCTAGCGGGGGGGCCCCCAGATACGCAGTATTTT.

The chain uses TRBV19 and TRBJ1-3; 11 nucleotides match TRBD1. V shed 5 bases, J shed 8 bases, and the junction held 2 bases outside the gene matches. This CDR3 region has 13 residues. CDR1 and CDR2 (germline): LNHDA, SQIVND (reference sequence). CDR3 DNA: TGTGCCAGTAGTGGGACAGGGGGAGACACCATATATTTT. Translated: CASSGTGGDTIYF.

The chain couples TRBV27 to TRBJ2-7; a possible D gene is TRBD1 (6 bases). CDR3 size: 12 residues. The germline CDR1 and CDR2 sequences are MNHEY and SMNVEV (reference sequence). V gave up 5 bases and J gave up 4 bases, with 9 bases separating them. This CDR3 is CASSDGQYEQYF. The CDR3 nucleotides read TGTGCCAGCAGTGACGGACAGTACGAGCAGTACTTC.

The chain links TRBV28 to TRBJ1-1, with 8 bases matching TRBD1. V lost 3 bases, J lost 0 bases, and 0 bases stayed unmatched. Germline V gene data show CDR1 as MDHEN and CDR2 as SYDVKM. CDR3 length: 14 residues. The CDR3 loop is CASSLTGVNTEAFF. Written as DNA, the CDR3 is TGTGCCAGCAGTTTGACAGGGGTGAACACTGAAGCTTTCTTT.

The rearrangement joins TRBV11-2 to TRBJ2-5; a weak D match, TRBD2 (8 bases). The V gene's germline CDR1 is SGHAT and CDR2 FQNNGV. With 5 bases removed from V and 5 bases from J, the gap between germline ends came to 18 bases. The CDR3 has 15 residues. CDR3 in DNA: TGTGCCAGCAGCAAGACAGGGACTAGTATGGAGACCCAGTACTTC. This gives the protein CASSKTGTSMETQYF.

The CDR3 sequence: CATSRAMQEKLFF. The CDR3 coding sequence is TGTGCCACCAGCAGAGCAATGCAGGAAAAACTGTTTTTT. The rearrangement joins TRBV15 to TRBJ1-4; no clear D. Trimming removed 1 base from V and 8 bases from J, with 8 bases in between. Germline V gene data show CDR1 as LNHNV and CDR2 as YYDKDF (reference sequence). CDR3 length equals 13 residues.

The V gene is TRBV2, the J gene TRBJ2-1, with 9 bases that match TRBD2. This CDR3 is 15 amino acids long. V was pared by 4 bases and J by 7 bases, with 8 bases of the junction left unmatched. From germline, CDR1 is SNHLY and CDR2 FYNNEI. The CDR3 DNA follows: TGTGCCAGCAGTGTTGAGCGGGGGGATGGGAATGAGCAGTTCTTC. As protein: CASSVERGDGNEQFF.